One T cell receptor beta chain is described in this entry. This sample was taken from a study of molecular identifiers for immune sequencing clone quantification. Via MiXCR, TCRdb re-called the PCR reads, giving one row per CDR3 protein. This table has around 100,000 distinct CDR3 sequences, approximately 40% appearing once. V was shortened by 3 bases and J by 0 bases, with 5 bases between the two germline ends. The CDR3 is 13 residues long. The source of this sequence is a human donor in good health. Some libraries in this study had Jurkat cell RNA spiked in. The sequencing sample was made of naive CD8+ T cells from blood, with Jurkat cell RNA spiked in. Subset in this sample: FACS-sorted CD8+CD4-CCR7+CD45RA+ naive T cells. The chain employs TRBV12-3 or TRBV12-4 and TRBJ1-2; D ambiguous. CDR3 sequence: CASSFTSNYGYTF. The CDR3, as DNA: TGTGCCAGCAGTTTTACATCTAACTATGGCTACACCTTC.